This TCR beta chain stems from a study of monozygotic twins with inflammatory bowel disease. Study results and caveats: No difference was seen in repertoire similarity between concordant and discordant twins, possibly from limited power. Different T cell subtypes could not be distinguished. With others, IBD patients shared fewer clonotypes than healthy twins did, especially with disease activity.

Concerning this clonotype: Antigen unknown.

Each UMI harboured a 6-nucleotide sample barcode and was appended via template switching. TCRdb reanalyzed the 5' RACE reads, giving one entry per CDR3 protein sequence and no DNA. In total, the table holds approximately 150,000 distinct CDR3 sequences. This CDR3 has 12 amino acids. The V gene's germline CDR1 is SQVTM and CDR2 ANQGSEA. V gene TRBV29-1 combines with J gene TRBJ2-1; TCRdb names TRBD1, which stays unverified in the absence of DNA. The receptor was isolated from a human donor with ulcerative colitis or Crohn's disease, or a healthy co-twin of an affected twin (not recorded which). Material: blood. CDR3: CSVSDRLNEQFF.